The 26 T cell receptor beta chains given below trace back to one sample, sequenced in a study of shared clonotypes between healthy human individuals. Naive CD8 isolation took CD45RO-negative cells positively selected for CCR7 and excluded terminally differentiated effector memory CD45RA+ cells. Profiled with immunoSEQ multiplex PCR; TCRdb holds only in-frame clones, not every one. The sample has roughly 2 million clones, about 95% seen once. Sequenced input: naive CD8+ T cells sorted from blood. These receptors were obtained from a man between 18 and 29 years old in good health.

The sample holds one count of this clone. The chain is built from TRBV20-1 and TRBJ1-4; D unresolved. Germline loops: CDR1 DFQATT, CDR2 SNEGSKA (reference sequence). V lost 6 bases, J lost 8 bases, and 10 bases lay in between. The CDR3 is 11 amino acids. CDR3 sequence: CSAPHGEKLFF. The DNA for the CDR3 is TGCAGTGCCCCACATGGGGAAAAACTGTTTTTT.

The chain carries TRBV4-3 and TRBJ1-3, with TRBD1 matching 7 bases. J lost 0 bases, V lost 3 bases, and 2 bases had no gene match. Looked up from germline, CDR1 is LGHNA and CDR2 is YSLEER. This CDR3 is built from 15 residues. CDR3 in amino acids: CASSHDRDSGNTIYF. DNA for the CDR3: TGCGCCAGCAGCCATGACAGGGACTCTGGAAACACCATATATTTT.

The chain employs TRBV30 and TRBJ2-4; TRBD1 might be the D (6 bases). V was trimmed by 2 bases and J by 0 bases, leaving 14 bases between them. In germline, CDR1 is GTSNPN, CDR2 SVGIG (reference sequence). The CDR3 is 16 residues long. The CDR3 DNA reads TGTGCCTGGAGTCAACAGGGTGCCCGAGCCAAAAACATTCAGTACTTC. This codes for CAWSQQGARAKNIQYF.

The genes are TRBV27 and TRBJ2-1, with D possibly being TRBD2 (6 bases). The V gene's germline CDR1 is MNHEY and CDR2 SMNVEV (reference sequence). The V end was cut by 5 bases, the J end by 6 bases, with 11 bases between. This CDR3 spans 13 amino acids. CDR3 DNA: TGTGCCAGCAGTAGCGGGTGGGGCAATGAGCAGTTCTTC. This encodes CASSSGWGNEQFF.

Concerning this clone itself: Other nucleotide sequences in the sample specify the same CDR3. The genes are TRBV27 and TRBJ2-3, with D unresolved. The CDR3 spans 14 residues. Germline CDR1 MNHEY, CDR2 SMNVEV (reference sequence). V was cut by 2 bases and J by 0 bases, with 6 bases left in between. The CDR3: CASSLGDSTDTQYF. The CDR3 bases are TGTGCCAGCAGTTTAGGGGATAGCACAGATACGCAGTATTTT.

V usage is TRBV4-3 and J usage is TRBJ2-7; tentatively, D is TRBD2 (6 bases). Trimming took off 3 bases at V and 0 bases at J, with 15 bases between the two ends. This CDR3 has 16 residues. CDR1 is LGHNA and CDR2 is YSLEER in the germline V gene. The DNA for the CDR3 is TGCGCCAGCAGCCAGTCGTGGACTACTGGCTCCTACGAGCAGTACTTC. Residues: CASSQSWTTGSYEQYF.

V is TRBV28 and J is TRBJ1-4; TRBD1 matches 8 bases. V was clipped by 4 bases and J by 5 bases; unmatched bases: 12. The germline CDR1 and CDR2 sequences are MDHEN and SYDVKM. The CDR3 is made up of 17 amino acids. In DNA form, the CDR3 reads TGTGCCAGCAGTTCACTGGACAGGGAGGGGTGGAATGAAAAACTGTTTTTT. Translation: CASSSLDREGWNEKLFF.

The sample holds one count of this clone. This rearrangement joins TRBV30 to TRBJ1-1; TRBD1 might be the D (5 bases). V lost 8 bases and J 0 bases, leaving 13 bases between the germline ends. Germline loops: CDR1 GTSNPN, CDR2 SVGIG (reference sequence). This CDR3 region has 13 residues. This chain's CDR3 is CAILTVLNTEAFF. DNA for the CDR3: TGTGCCATCTTGACAGTTTTGAACACTGAAGCTTTCTTT.

The chain has TRBV19 and TRBJ2-7, with 11 bases aligning to TRBD2. The length of the CDR3 is 15 residues. V shed 4 bases, J shed 4 bases, and the junction held 6 bases outside the gene matches. Per the germline V gene, CDR1 is LNHDA and CDR2 is SQIVND (reference sequence). The CDR3 region is CASSTTLAGEYEQYF. The DNA for the CDR3 is TGTGCCAGTAGTACGACACTAGCGGGAGAGTACGAGCAGTACTTC.

For this clone: Other DNA variants within this sample encode the same CDR3. The chain is built from TRBV7-2 and TRBJ2-3; D unresolved. The CDR3 is made up of 12 amino acids. V was shortened by 1 base and J by 4 bases, with 3 bases between the two germline ends. The germline V gene encodes CDR1 SGHTA and CDR2 FQGNSA. CDR3 in DNA: TGTGCCAGCAGCTTAGGTGCAGATACGCAGTATTTT. Its protein product is CASSLGADTQYF. The whole variable domain, filled in from reference TRBV7-2 and TRBJ2-3, reads GAGVSQSPSNKVTEKGKDVELRCDPISGHTALYWYRQSLGQGLEFLIYFQGNSAPDKSGLPSDRFSAERTGGSVSTLTIQRTQQEDSAVYLCASSLGADTQYFGPGTRLTVL.

The count of this clone is one. J is TRBJ1-2 and V is TRBV7-2; D uncertain. The V and J ends lost 6 bases and 1 base respectively, with 15 bases between them. This CDR3 contains 15 residues. Germline CDR1 is SGHTA and CDR2 is FQGNSA. DNA for the CDR3: TGTGCCAGCAGTTTCACAGCAGCTGGTAACTATGGCTACACCTTC. Translation: CASSFTAAGNYGYTF.

J is TRBJ2-3 and V is TRBV19; TRBD2 aligns across 13 bases. The CDR3 loop spans 17 amino acids. Trimming took 5 bases from V and 5 from J; bases not matched to a gene: 10. Germline CDR1 is LNHDA and CDR2 is SQIVND (reference sequence). DNA for the CDR3: TGTGCCAGTAGTCTTCAAGGGACTAGCGGGATGGAAGATACGCAGTATTTT. It is translated as CASSLQGTSGMEDTQYF.

About this clone: The same CDR3 is also encoded by other DNA sequences in this sample. The chain combines TRBV28 with TRBJ2-5; D gene uncertain. Looked up from germline, CDR1 is MDHEN and CDR2 is SYDVKM. Between the trimmed V and J ends, which lost 5 bases and 4 bases, there was a span of 5 bases. The CDR3 length is 11 residues. This CDR3 is CASSPRETQYF. The CDR3 DNA reads as TGTGCCAGCAGTCCGCGAGAGACCCAGTACTTC.

This clone occurred a few times. Other DNA sequences of this sample code for an identical CDR3. V usage is TRBV30 and J usage is TRBJ2-2; TRBD2 is a possible D gene (5 bases). Germline CDR1 reads GTSNPN; CDR2 reads SVGIG (reference sequence). This CDR3 contains 11 residues. V was clipped by 5 bases and J by 4 bases, with 5 bases between them. The CDR3 DNA follows: TGTGCCTGGGGACTCACCGGGGAGCTGTTTTTT. Protein sequence: CAWGLTGELFF.

V and J are TRBV30 and TRBJ2-3; D is ambiguous. This CDR3 is built from 14 residues. V lost 3 bases to trimming and J lost 6 bases, with 16 bases between them. CDR1 and CDR2 (germline): GTSNPN, SVGIG (reference sequence). CDR3 region: CAWSAPGDADTQYF. DNA of the CDR3: TGTGCCTGGAGCGCACCGGGCGACGCGGATACGCAGTATTTT.

The CDR3 here is CASSDPAGGPQETQYF. Written as DNA, the CDR3 is TGTGCCAGCAGTGATCCGGCGGGGGGACCTCAAGAGACCCAGTACTTC. The chain combines TRBV2 with TRBJ2-5, with 8 bases aligning to TRBD2. The CDR3 totals 16 residues. V gave up 3 bases and J gave up 2 bases; unmatched junction bases: 8. Germline loops: CDR1 SNHLY, CDR2 FYNNEI.

The chain recombines TRBV15 with TRBJ2-7, with D uncertain. V was pared by 1 base and J by 3 bases, with 10 bases between. The CDR3 totals 14 residues. Per the germline V gene, CDR1 is LNHNV and CDR2 is YYDKDF (reference sequence). Written as DNA, the CDR3 is TGTGCCACCAGCAGAGGGGTGGGCGGCTACGAGCAGTACTTC. Translated: CATSRGVGGYEQYF.

J is TRBJ2-5 and V is TRBV21-1; TRBD2 is the table's D call and was not checked against the DNA. TRBV21-1 is shown as a pseudogene. The CDR3 is 15 residues long. The CDR3: CASSKGLAGEETQYF. The CDR3 DNA is TGTGCCAGCAGCAAAGGGCTAGCGGGAGAAGAGACCCAGTACTTC.

V gene TRBV4-3 combines with J gene TRBJ2-1; TRBD2 agrees at 10 bases. The germline V gene has CDR1 LGHNA and CDR2 YSLEER. The CDR3 spans 18 residues. V shed 1 base, J shed 8 bases, and the junction held 14 bases outside the gene matches. CDR3 amino acids: CASSQAFGSAGGPDEQFF. The CDR3, as DNA: TGCGCCAGCAGCCAAGCATTCGGCTCAGCGGGAGGGCCGGATGAGCAGTTCTTC.

V and J are TRBV6-5 and TRBJ2-3; 7 bases fit TRBD1. After removal of 8 bases from V and 0 bases from J, the junction contained 8 bases not matched to a gene. The CDR3 is made up of 15 amino acids. CDR1 and CDR2 (germline): MNHEY, SVGAGI. CDR3 bases: TGTGCCAGCGCTACAGGGGCCTTTAGCACAGATACGCAGTATTTT. This gives the protein CASATGAFSTDTQYF.

This clone was seen once. The V gene is TRBV30, the J gene TRBJ2-7, with D unresolved. The V gene's germline CDR1 is GTSNPN and CDR2 SVGIG (reference sequence). The CDR3 totals 14 residues. V was pared by 2 bases and J by 0 bases, with 11 bases between. CDR3 sequence: CAWSWAQNSYEQYF. In nucleotides, the CDR3 is TGTGCCTGGAGTTGGGCACAAAACTCCTACGAGCAGTACTTC.

The chain carries TRBV2 and TRBJ2-7; 9 nucleotides line up with TRBD1. There are 14 residues in the CDR3. CDR1 and CDR2 (germline): SNHLY, FYNNEI. Trimming at V came to 7 bases and at J to 4 bases, leaving 8 bases not matched to a gene. CDR3 bases: TGTGCCAGCACCCGACAGGGGGGATCGTACGAGCAGTACTTC. It encodes CASTRQGGSYEQYF.

This CDR3 is CASSLDAGTPGSYGYTF. The CDR3 region has the DNA TGCGCCAGCAGCTTGGACGCTGGGACTCCTGGGAGCTATGGCTACACCTTC. The chain combines TRBV5-1 with TRBJ1-2, with a weak D call TRBD1 (5 bases). The V end was cut by 0 bases, the J end by 4 bases, with 19 bases between. This CDR3 contains 17 residues. CDR1 is SGHRS and CDR2 is YFSETQ in the germline V gene.

Points on this clone: Other DNA sequences in the sample encode the same CDR3. The V gene is TRBV5-4, the J gene TRBJ1-1; D may be TRBD1 (5 bases). Germline V CDR1 and CDR2: SGHNT, YYREEE (reference sequence). This CDR3 region has 12 residues. V was trimmed by 4 bases and J by 5 bases, leaving 9 bases between them. CDR3 DNA sequence: TGTGCCAGCAGCCAGGGAGGGACTGAAGCTTTCTTT. It yields the protein CASSQGGTEAFF.

The rearrangement joins TRBV2 to TRBJ2-3; D may be TRBD2 (6 bases). The V end lost 3 bases, the J end lost 4 bases, and 11 bases lay between the germline ends. The V gene's germline CDR1 is SNHLY and CDR2 FYNNEI. The CDR3 length is 14 residues. The CDR3 bases are TGTGCCAGCAGTGACGTCGGGAGCGCAGATACGCAGTATTTT. This sequence encodes CASSDVGSADTQYF.

The chain has TRBV27 and TRBJ2-3, with 9 nucleotides matching TRBD2. J gave up 6 bases and V 5 bases, and 12 bases lay outside the gene matches. Germline values: CDR1 MNHEY, CDR2 SMNVEV (reference sequence). This CDR3 spans 16 amino acids. CDR3 residues: CASSTARLAVMDTQYF. CDR3 bases: TGTGCCAGCAGTACTGCCCGACTAGCGGTCATGGATACGCAGTATTTT.